A single sample gave rise to the 12 T cell receptor beta chains below, sequenced in a study of shared clonotypes between healthy human individuals (dated by TCRdb to about 2020). Library prep was done by the immunoSEQ multiplex PCR assay. TCRdb holds this immuneACCESS table with in-frame rearrangements only. Some clones are missing; in checked studies, unresolved V genes explain under half, and the rest has no known cause. A total of 950,000 to 1,300,000 clones appear in this sample, under 80% of them only once. The ten most abundant clones make up 1.4% of the sample. The material sequenced was memory CD4+ T cells sorted from blood. Sample cell subset or site, as interpreted from the label and publication: CD45RA-negative fraction. The receptors here all came from a man aged 18 to 35 in good health.

The J gene is TRBJ1-3, the V gene TRBV5-1; no reliable D call. The CDR3 sequence is 14 residues long. Germline CDR1 and CDR2: SGHRS and YFSETQ. V lost 4 bases to trimming and J lost 4 bases, with 12 bases between them. The CDR3 sequence is CASSRAGIGNTIYF. CDR3 sequence (DNA): TGCGCCAGCAGCAGAGCTGGAATCGGAAACACCATATATTTT. Variable domain in full (rest from reference TRBV5-1 and TRBJ1-3): KAGVTQTPRYLIKTRGQQVTLSCSPISGHRSVSWYQQTPGQGLQFLFEYFSETQRNKGNFPGRFSGRQFSNSRSEMNVSTLELGDSALYLCASSRAGIGNTIYFGEGSWLTVV.

This clone was counted a few times. The genes are TRBV19 and TRBJ2-3; 9 bases align to TRBD2. This CDR3 has 15 residues. The V segment lost 7 bases and the J segment 5 bases; nucleotides outside the gene matches: 10. Germline V CDR1 and CDR2: LNHDA, SQIVND (reference sequence). The CDR3 sequence is CASTTGLAGKDTQYF. The CDR3, as DNA: TGTGCCAGTACCACGGGGCTAGCGGGAAAAGATACGCAGTATTTT.

In its sample, this clone was seen a few times. This sequence joins TRBV6-5 and TRBJ1-1, with D tentatively TRBD1 (5 bases). Trimming left V 4 bases short and J 0 bases short, with 12 bases between. The CDR3 spans 15 residues. From germline, CDR1 is MNHEY and CDR2 SVGAGI. CDR3: CASSSRQSMNTEAFF. Written as DNA, the CDR3 is TGTGCCAGCAGTTCCCGACAGTCCATGAACACTGAAGCTTTCTTT.

This clone was observed at least ten times. V and J are TRBV2 and TRBJ2-1, with no clear D. Per the germline V gene, CDR1 is SNHLY and CDR2 is FYNNEI. The CDR3 totals 12 residues. Deletions cut 3 bases from V and 6 bases from J, with 6 bases between. The CDR3 protein is CASSEQSNEQFF. The CDR3 bases are TGTGCCAGCAGTGAGCAGTCCAATGAGCAGTTCTTC.

The chain recombines TRBV5-1 with TRBJ2-7; 8 bases align to TRBD1. Germline values: CDR1 SGHRS, CDR2 YFSETQ. The CDR3 has 13 amino acids. V was pared by 2 bases and J by 6 bases, with 4 bases of the junction left unmatched. CDR3 sequence: CASSFQGAGEQYF. In DNA, the CDR3 is TGCGCCAGCAGCTTCCAGGGGGCAGGCGAGCAGTACTTC.

The gene calls are TRBV7-2 and TRBJ2-3; D possibly corresponds to TRBD1 (5 bases). This CDR3 has 13 amino acids. CDR1 is SGHTA, CDR2 FQGNSA, per germline. V was cut by 1 base and J by 10 bases, with 12 bases left in between. The CDR3 bases are TGTGCCAGCAGCTTAGATAAGGGGATCTCGCAGTATTTT. This translates into CASSLDKGISQYF.

This clone occurred many times. V usage is TRBV28 and J usage is TRBJ1-4; no definite D call. Germline V CDR1 and CDR2: MDHEN, SYDVKM. V gave up 2 bases and J gave up 12 bases, with 16 bases separating them. This CDR3 spans 14 amino acids. CDR3 sequence (DNA): TGTGCCAGCAGTTTAGGACCCTCCATGCGGGAACTGTTTTTT. As protein: CASSLGPSMRELFF.

The chain recombines TRBV14 with TRBJ2-1; 8 nucleotides match TRBD1. The germline V gene encodes CDR1 SGHDN and CDR2 FVKESK. V shed 2 bases and J 2 bases; nucleotides not matched to a gene: 5. This CDR3 has 16 amino acids. The CDR3 coding sequence is TGTGCCAGCAGCCAACTCACAGGGGGGACCTACAATGAGCAGTTCTTC. Its protein is CASSQLTGGTYNEQFF.

This clone was seen only a few times. This chain joins TRBV6-5 and TRBJ1-2; TRBD1 agrees at 9 bases. The germline V gene has CDR1 MNHEY and CDR2 SVGAGI. V lost 0 bases and J lost 9; bases outside the gene matches: 5. This CDR3 region has 14 residues. As DNA, the CDR3 is TGTGCCAGCAGTTACTCTGGGACAGGGTGGAGCTACACCTTC. Amino acid sequence: CASSYSGTGWSYTF.

V usage is TRBV2 and J usage is TRBJ2-1; 8 bases match TRBD1. The CDR3 has 12 amino acids. Trimming at V came to 8 bases and at J to 4 bases, leaving 1 base not matched to a gene. Per the germline V gene, CDR1 is SNHLY and CDR2 is FYNNEI. The CDR3 spells CASGQGYNEQFF. The CDR3 DNA sequence: TGTGCCAGCGGACAGGGATACAATGAGCAGTTCTTC. The whole variable domain, filled in from reference TRBV2 and TRBJ2-1, reads EPEVTQTPSHQVTQMGQEVILRCVPISNHLYFYWYRQILGQKVEFLVSFYNNEISEKSEIFDDQFSVERPDGSNFTLKIRSTKLEDSAMYFCASGQGYNEQFFGPGTRLTVL.

V and J are TRBV5-4 and TRBJ1-2, with 10 bases identical to TRBD1. V dropped 4 bases and J dropped 8; count of bases not matched to a gene: 8. The CDR3 runs 14 residues. Germline CDR1 reads SGHNT; CDR2 reads YYREEE (reference sequence). In DNA form, the CDR3 reads TGTGCCAGCAGCACCGACAGGGGGCGGAGGGGCTACACCTTC. Its translation is CASSTDRGRRGYTF.

V usage is TRBV28 and J usage is TRBJ1-2; 7 bases match TRBD1. The CDR3 totals 12 residues. CDR1 MDHEN and CDR2 SYDVKM come from the germline V gene. Trimming took 5 bases from V and 7 from J; bases not matched to a gene: 4. CDR3 amino acids: CASSPKGAGYTF. In DNA, the CDR3 is TGTGCCAGCAGTCCCAAGGGGGCTGGCTACACCTTC.